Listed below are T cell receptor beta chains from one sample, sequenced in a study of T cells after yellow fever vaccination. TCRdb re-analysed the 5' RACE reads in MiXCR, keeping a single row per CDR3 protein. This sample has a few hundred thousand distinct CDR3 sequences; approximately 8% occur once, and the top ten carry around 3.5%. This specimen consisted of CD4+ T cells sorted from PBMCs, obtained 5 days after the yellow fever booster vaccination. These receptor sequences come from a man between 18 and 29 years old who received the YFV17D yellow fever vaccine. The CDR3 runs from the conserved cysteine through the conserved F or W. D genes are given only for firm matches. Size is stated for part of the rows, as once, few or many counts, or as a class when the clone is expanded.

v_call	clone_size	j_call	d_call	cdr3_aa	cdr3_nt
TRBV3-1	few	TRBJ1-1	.	CASSQGMGNTEAFF	TGTGCCAGCAGCCAAGGGATGGGGAACACTGAAGCTTTCTTT
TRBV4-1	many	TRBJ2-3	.	CASSYSRDTQYF	TGCGCCAGCAGCTACTCCCGGGATACGCAGTATTTT
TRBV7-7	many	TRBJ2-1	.	CASSFGGVFGNEQFF	TGTGCCAGCAGCTTTGGCGGGGTATTTGGCAATGAGCAGTTCTTC
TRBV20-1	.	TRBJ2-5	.	CSARVGIGGETQYF	TGCAGTGCTAGAGTTGGAATAGGCGGGGAGACCCAGTACTTC
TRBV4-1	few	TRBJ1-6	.	CASSQYRDRGDSPLHF	TGCGCCAGCAGCCAATACAGGGACCGGGGCGATTCACCCCTCCACTTT
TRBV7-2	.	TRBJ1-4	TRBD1	CASSPGTESEKLFF	TGTGCCAGCAGCCCCGGGACAGAGTCGGAAAAACTGTTTTTT
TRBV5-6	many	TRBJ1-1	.	CASSRGMNTEAFF	TGTGCCAGCAGCAGGGGCATGAACACTGAAGCTTTCTTT
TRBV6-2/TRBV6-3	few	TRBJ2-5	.	CASSYREMSQETQYF	TGTGCCAGCAGTTACCGGGAGATGTCCCAAGAGACCCAGTACTTC
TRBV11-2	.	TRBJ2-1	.	CASSSSLGPRYEQFF	TGTGCCAGCAGCTCTTCACTAGGGCCGCGGTATGAGCAGTTCTTC
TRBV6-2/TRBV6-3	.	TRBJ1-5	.	CASSNRGQPQHF	TGTGCCAGCAGTAACCGGGGCCAGCCCCAGCATTTT
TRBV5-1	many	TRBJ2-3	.	CASSLQGYTDTQYF	TGCGCCAGCAGCTTACAGGGCTACACAGATACGCAGTATTTT
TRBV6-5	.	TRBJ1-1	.	CASTSPGGTEAFF	TGTGCCAGCACCTCACCTGGAGGCACTGAAGCTTTCTTT
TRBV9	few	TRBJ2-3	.	CASSVNKGDTQYF	TGTGCCAGCAGCGTTAATAAGGGCGATACGCAGTATTTT
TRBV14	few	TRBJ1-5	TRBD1	CASSHSPPGGHQPQHF	TGTGCCAGCAGCCATTCACCCCCAGGGGGGCATCAGCCCCAGCATTTT
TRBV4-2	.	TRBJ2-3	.	CASSQEVGSTQYF	TGTGCCAGCAGCCAAGAAGTAGGCTCTACGCAGTATTTT
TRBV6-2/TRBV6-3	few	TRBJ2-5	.	CASSWRGRGERYQETQYF	TGTGCCAGCAGTTGGAGGGGGCGCGGAGAAAGGTACCAAGAGACCCAGTACTTC
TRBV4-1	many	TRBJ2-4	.	CASSQIAKNIQYF	TGCGCCAGCAGCCAAATTGCCAAAAACATTCAGTACTTC